One sample yielded the 24 T cell receptor beta chains listed below, sequenced in a study of OX40 agonist ivuxolimab in advanced cancers. Libraries were made using the immunoSEQ multiplex PCR assay. Drawn from immuneACCESS, this table holds only the in-frame rearrangements with V and J called that TCRdb kept. Clones are partly lost; checked studies trace under half to an unresolved V gene and leave the rest unexplained. Within this sample are more than 70,000 clones, with roughly 81% of them counted one time only. The top ten constitute roughly 25% of the sample. Sequencing used CD4+ or CD8+ T cells sorted from blood, obtained in a trial of the OX40 agonist ivuxolimab. These TCRs come from an adult with an advanced solid tumor such as melanoma, head and neck, liver or kidney cancer.

The sample holds one count of this clone. V and J are TRBV18 and TRBJ1-2, with D unresolved. Trimming pared 6 bases from V and 3 bases from J, leaving 11 bases between. CDR1 and CDR2 from the germline V gene are KGHSH and LQKENI. The CDR3 is 13 residues long. The CDR3 sequence: CASSPGDDYGYTF. CDR3 nucleotides: TGTGCCAGCTCGCCGGGAGATGACTATGGCTACACCTTC.

There are a few counts of this clone. The chain combines TRBV15 with TRBJ2-4; perhaps TRBD1 as D (6 bases). The V end lost 0 bases, the J end lost 0 bases, and 9 bases lay between the germline ends. CDR1 and CDR2 (germline): LNHNV, YYDKDF (reference sequence). There are 16 residues in the CDR3. For the CDR3, the DNA is TGTGCCACCAGCAGAGATACAGGGCTAGCCAAAAACATTCAGTACTTC. This translates into CATSRDTGLAKNIQYF.

The rearrangement joins TRBV19 to TRBJ2-1; 7 positions agree with TRBD2. V gave up 0 bases and J gave up 1 base; unmatched junction bases: 9. CDR1 LNHDA and CDR2 SQIVND come from the germline V gene (reference sequence). The CDR3 has 18 amino acids. CDR3: CASSIDLPSGESYNEQFF. The DNA of the CDR3 is TGTGCCAGTAGTATAGATCTACCCAGCGGGGAATCCTACAATGAGCAGTTCTTC.

In its sample, this clone was seen once. No conserved phenylalanine or tryptophan ends this CDR3, so it is likely a read error. No DNA is shown, since the ends of the CDR3 on it are uncertain; the CDR3 is the one TCRdb lists. V and J are TRBV6-5 and TRBJ1-5; whether TRBD1, the table's D call, matches the DNA was not checked. Termini included, the CDR3 measures 16 amino acids. Germline V gene sequence: CDR1 MNHEY, CDR2 SVGAGI. The CDR3 is CASSYGPKGSNPIFKG.

The table lists this clone with a few counts. This sequence joins TRBV30 and TRBJ1-5; tentative D call: TRBD1 (6 bases). Germline V gives CDR1 GTSNPN, CDR2 SVGIG (reference sequence). The CDR3 consists of 13 residues. V was cut by 5 bases and J by 3 bases, with 11 bases left in between. The CDR3 spells CAWARQDNQPQHF. CDR3 coding DNA: TGTGCCTGGGCAAGACAGGACAATCAGCCCCAGCATTTT.

This clone came up a few times. The gene calls are TRBV19 and TRBJ2-2; possible D gene TRBD1, 5 bases. The germline CDR1 and CDR2 sequences are LNHDA and SQIVND (reference sequence). Trimming shortened V by 5 bases and J by 9 bases, and 10 bases separated the two germline ends. This CDR3 region has 12 residues. The CDR3 DNA is TGTGCCAGTAGTTGGATGGACAGGGAGCTGTTTTTT. It specifies CASSWMDRELFF.

The chain is built from TRBV19 and TRBJ2-3; D not resolved. CDR1 and CDR2 (germline): LNHDA, SQIVND (reference sequence). The CDR3 runs to 15 residues. Trimming took 1 base from V and 2 from J, leaving 10 bases between them. CDR3 sequence: CASSIVQRLTDTQYF. CDR3 in DNA: TGTGCCAGTAGTATAGTACAACGGCTCACAGATACGCAGTATTTT.

This clone was recorded a few times. V usage is TRBV11-2 and J usage is TRBJ2-7; D might be TRBD2 (5 bases). This CDR3 has 14 residues. Between the trimmed V and J ends, which lost 5 bases and 0 bases, there was a span of 11 bases. Germline values: CDR1 SGHAT, CDR2 FQNNGV. CDR3 sequence: CASSPTGSSYEQYF. In DNA form, the CDR3 reads TGTGCCAGCAGCCCCACGGGGAGCTCCTACGAGCAGTACTTC.

The J gene is TRBJ2-5, the V gene TRBV7-8; 9 nucleotides line up with TRBD1. This CDR3 contains 16 residues. CDR1 is SGHVS, CDR2 FQNEAQ, per germline. J gave up 5 bases and V 1 base, and 8 bases lay outside the gene matches. The CDR3 is CASSLVRTGVRETQYF. CDR3 DNA: TGTGCCAGCAGCTTAGTCCGGACAGGGGTAAGGGAGACCCAGTACTTC. The variable domain in full, completed from reference TRBV7-8 and TRBJ2-5, reads GAGVSQSPRYKVAKRGQDVALRCDPISGHVSLFWYQQALGQGPEFLTYFQNEAQLDKSGLPSDRFFAERPEGSVSTLKIQRTQQEDSAVYLCASSLVRTGVRETQYFGPGTRLLVL.

This chain connects TRBV10-3 to TRBJ1-1; TRBD1 aligns across 7 bases. Germline loops: CDR1 ENHRY, CDR2 SYGVKD. CDR3 size: 16 residues. Unmatched junction bases numbered 13, after V lost 4 bases and J lost 5 bases. Here the CDR3 DNA reads TGTGCCATCAGTGCCCGGGGGCAGGGGGTCAATACTGAAGCTTTCTTT. Translating it yields CAISARGQGVNTEAFF.

The genes are TRBV27 and TRBJ1-1; TRBD1 might be the D (6 bases). CDR3 size: 13 residues. Deletions cut 6 bases from V and 5 bases from J, with 13 bases between. Germline CDR1 and CDR2: MNHEY and SMNVEV (reference sequence). The CDR3 nucleotides are TGTGCCAGCAGCATGGAAGGGGGGACTGAAGCTTTCTTT. Amino acid sequence: CASSMEGGTEAFF.

In this sample, this clone turned up a few times. CDR3 coding DNA: TGTGCCAGCAGCGACGTTGGAAGCAATCAGCCCCAGCATTTT. It is translated as CASSDVGSNQPQHF. The chain carries TRBV4-2 and TRBJ1-5; unclear D gene. Trimming removed 5 bases from V and 1 base from J, with 9 bases in between. Per germline, CDR1 LGHNA and CDR2 YNFKEQ. This CDR3 comprises 14 residues.

This chain links TRBV5-1 with TRBJ2-5; 7 bases fit TRBD1. The closer fit of TRBJ2-7 to the DNA end suggests the J call may be wrong. Looked up from germline, CDR1 is SGHRS and CDR2 is YFSETQ. The CDR3 has 14 residues. The CDR3 bases are TGCGCCAGCAGACCCCCGGGACAGACCTACGAGCAGTACTTC. This sequence encodes CASRPPGQTYEQYF.

The chain joins TRBV11-3 to TRBJ1-1, with 7 nucleotides matching TRBD1. V dropped 4 bases and J dropped 5; count of bases not matched to a gene: 4. The germline V gene has CDR1 SGHNT and CDR2 YENEEA. This CDR3 has 13 residues. This CDR3 reads CASSSGGRTEAFF. Here the CDR3 DNA reads TGTGCCAGCAGCTCAGGGGGTAGGACTGAAGCTTTCTTT.

V usage is TRBV15 and J usage is TRBJ2-3; 15 bases are shared with TRBD2. CDR3 length: 17 amino acids. Germline assignment: CDR1 LNHNV and CDR2 YYDKDF (reference sequence). With 3 bases clipped from V and 7 bases from J, the junction kept 8 bases outside the gene matches. The DNA of the CDR3 is TGTGCCACCAGCAGGGAAAGTGGGACTAGCGGGAGGAATACGCAGTATTTT. It is translated as CATSRESGTSGRNTQYF.

There are a few counts of this clone. The rearrangement links TRBV19 to TRBJ1-5; TRBD1 matches 8 bases. CDR3 length: 16 residues. With 6 bases clipped from V and 5 bases from J, the junction kept 12 bases outside the gene matches. Germline V gives CDR1 LNHDA, CDR2 SQIVND (reference sequence). This chain's CDR3 is CASRGAGQGLYQPQHF. The CDR3 DNA reads TGTGCCAGTAGGGGTGCCGGACAGGGTCTCTATCAGCCCCAGCATTTT.

The chain joins TRBV4-3 to TRBJ1-6; no clear D gene. V lost 0 bases to trimming and J lost 0 bases, with 12 bases between them. In germline, CDR1 is LGHNA, CDR2 YSLEER. The CDR3 runs 18 residues. CDR3 DNA sequence: TGCGCCAGCAGCCAAGATAGTCACTGGAGCTCCTATAATTCACCCCTCCACTTT. Its translation is CASSQDSHWSSYNSPLHF.

This clone appeared once. The V call is TRBV5-1, the J call TRBJ1-5; D is possibly TRBD1 (5 bases). Germline CDR1 reads SGHRS; CDR2 reads YFSETQ. The CDR3 contains 15 residues. V lost 0 bases to trimming and J lost 5 bases, with 12 bases between them. The CDR3 loop reads CASSLGTMGYQPQHF. The CDR3 DNA reads TGCGCCAGCAGCTTGGGGACAATGGGGTATCAGCCCCAGCATTTT.

The CDR3 region is CASAGLVGEQYF. CDR3 bases: TGTGCCAGCGCGGGACTAGTTGGAGAGCAGTACTTC. The chain combines TRBV6-1 with TRBJ2-7, with 8 positions matching TRBD2. Trimming took 8 bases from V and 7 from J; bases not matched to a gene: 7. The CDR3 is 12 residues long. Germline V lookup: CDR1 MNHNS, CDR2 SASEGT.

V and J are TRBV9 and TRBJ2-5; possibly TRBD2 for D (6 bases). Trimming shortened V by 4 bases and J by 7 bases, and 26 bases separated the two germline ends. Germline values: CDR1 SGDLS, CDR2 YYNGEE. The CDR3 runs to 17 residues. CDR3 residues: CASSLDVEGGDSGTQYF. As DNA, the CDR3 is TGTGCCAGCAGCCTAGACGTAGAGGGTGGGGATAGCGGGACCCAGTACTTC.

The V and J genes are TRBV28 and TRBJ1-1; D unresolved. The V gene's germline CDR1 is MDHEN and CDR2 SYDVKM. The CDR3 extends over 13 amino acids. V lost 5 bases, J lost 5 bases, and 12 bases lay in between. Here the CDR3 reads CASSHGPGTEAFF. The CDR3 bases are TGTGCCAGCAGTCATGGACCGGGGACTGAAGCTTTCTTT.

The chain has TRBV6-9 and TRBJ1-5; D may be TRBD1 (5 bases). Trimming took off 4 bases at V and 7 bases at J, with 8 bases between the two ends. The CDR3 has 12 amino acids. CDR1 MNHGY and CDR2 SVAAGI come from the germline V gene. Here the CDR3 DNA reads TGTGCCAGCAGTTGGGGGGGGCAGCCCCAGCATTTT. Translating it yields CASSWGGQPQHF.

The rearrangement joins TRBV6-1 to TRBJ1-1; the match to TRBD1 covers 8 bases. Trimming took 7 bases from V and 7 from J; bases not matched to a gene: 5. The CDR3 has 12 residues. In germline, CDR1 is MNHNS, CDR2 SASEGT. The CDR3 loop reads CASNRQGREAFF. The CDR3 nucleotides read TGTGCCAGCAACCGACAGGGGCGTGAAGCTTTCTTT.

The chain employs TRBV5-4 and TRBJ2-1; D might be TRBD1 (5 bases). Per germline, CDR1 SGHNT and CDR2 YYREEE (reference sequence). V lost 2 bases and J 2 bases, leaving 14 bases between the germline ends. The CDR3 runs to 16 residues. The CDR3 region has the DNA TGTGCCAGCAGCTTTTGGGGCTCCCGGGCCTACAATGAGCAGTTCTTC. Protein sequence: CASSFWGSRAYNEQFF.